These 26 T cell receptor beta chains share one sample of origin, sequenced in a study of T cell responses to AZD1222 COVID-19 vaccine. Data came from immunoSEQ multiplex PCR; TCRdb stores just in-frame clones and leaves some out. The sample records approximately 160,000 clones, about 90% being singletons. This sample comprised peripheral blood, obtained on day 0 of AZD1222 vaccination. The receptors come from an adult in good health.

The chain employs TRBV27 and TRBJ1-2, with D maybe TRBD1 (6 bases). This CDR3 is built from 13 residues. CDR1 is MNHEY, CDR2 SMNVEV, per germline (reference sequence). Trimming stripped 3 bases from V and 4 bases from J, with 9 bases between. The CDR3 DNA sequence: TGTGCCAGCAGTTTGACAGGAACCTATGGCTACACCTTC. Translated: CASSLTGTYGYTF.

This chain uses TRBV13 with TRBJ1-2; D is ambiguous. In germline, CDR1 is PRHDT, CDR2 FYEKMQ (reference sequence). V lost 2 bases and J 2 bases, leaving 9 bases between the germline ends. This CDR3 is 14 amino acids long. CDR3 in amino acids: CASSLIPENYGYTF. Written as DNA, the CDR3 is TGTGCCAGCAGCTTAATTCCGGAAAACTATGGCTACACCTTC.

The chain's CDR3 is CASSSTGTAAYEQYF. CDR3 DNA: TGTGCCAGCTCATCAACCGGGACGGCCGCCTACGAGCAGTACTTC. The chain is built from TRBV18 and TRBJ2-7; D possibly matches TRBD1 or TRBD2 (5 bases each). The CDR3 sequence is 15 residues long. Germline V gene sequence: CDR1 KGHSH, CDR2 LQKENI. Between the trimmed V and J ends, which lost 5 bases and 2 bases, there was a span of 16 bases.

This clone was detected once. The rearrangement joins TRBV6-5 to TRBJ2-2; perhaps TRBD1 as D (5 bases). V lost 11 bases and J 5 bases, leaving 18 bases between the germline ends. The CDR3 is 14 amino acids. Per the germline V gene, CDR1 is MNHEY and CDR2 is SVGAGI. Here the CDR3 reads CAARGKSGTGELFF. CDR3 bases: TGTGCCGCCCGAGGCAAGTCAGGGACCGGGGAGCTGTTTTTT.

The chain recombines TRBV11-2 with TRBJ2-7; tentatively, D is TRBD2 (5 bases). The CDR3 is 15 amino acids. Germline V gene lookup returns CDR1 SGHAT and CDR2 FQNNGV. The V end was cut by 5 bases, the J end by 0 bases, with 14 bases between. CDR3 DNA sequence: TGTGCCAGCAGCCTTCGAGACGCGGGCTCCTACGAGCAGTACTTC. Translated, it gives CASSLRDAGSYEQYF.

As concerns this clone: Relative to the germline gene, one junction end is altered; a read error may explain this. This CDR3 is CASSQMLAVKESQYF. DNA for the CDR3: TGTGCCAGCAGCCAAATGCTAGCGGTAAAAGAGAGCCAGTACTTC. The V and J genes are TRBV3-1 (or the pseudogene TRBV3-2) and TRBJ2-5; 7 bases are shared with TRBD2. Germline CDR1 is LGHDT and CDR2 is YNNKEL (reference sequence). CDR3 length: 15 residues.

The chain has TRBV29-1 and TRBJ2-7; 7 bases are a match to TRBD2. CDR3 length equals 14 residues. J was trimmed by 5 bases and V by 5 bases; bases with no gene match: 12. Looked up from germline, CDR1 is SQVTM and CDR2 is ANQGSEA. The chain's CDR3 is CSVPWGGSLDEQYF. The DNA for the CDR3 is TGCAGCGTTCCCTGGGGCGGGAGTCTCGACGAGCAGTACTTC.

The chain employs TRBV4-1 and TRBJ1-1; D is ambiguous. This CDR3 comprises 15 residues. The V end lost 1 base, the J end lost 0 bases, and 9 bases lay between the germline ends. Germline loops: CDR1 MGHRA, CDR2 YSYEKL. Written as DNA, the CDR3 is TGCGCCAGCAGCCAAGCCGTAGGGCTGAACACTGAAGCTTTCTTT. This gives the protein CASSQAVGLNTEAFF.

This chain connects TRBV19 to TRBJ2-7, with D perhaps matching TRBD1 (6 bases). The CDR3 totals 18 residues. Germline V gives CDR1 LNHDA, CDR2 SQIVND (reference sequence). With 4 bases removed from V and 0 bases from J, the gap between germline ends came to 22 bases. CDR3: CASSSQGSLGGSSYEQYF. The CDR3 bases are TGTGCCAGTAGTAGCCAGGGGAGCCTCGGAGGTAGCTCCTACGAGCAGTACTTC. Together with reference TRBV19 and TRBJ2-7, the CDR3 gives the full variable domain: DGGITQSPKYLFRKEGQNVTLSCEQNLNHDAMYWYRQDPGQGLRLIYYSQIVNDFQKGDIAEGYSVSREKKESFPLTVTSAQKNPTAFYLCASSSQGSLGGSSYEQYFGPGTRLTVT.

V usage is TRBV11-3 and J usage is TRBJ2-1; 9 nucleotides agree with TRBD2. With 1 base clipped from V and 7 bases from J, the junction kept 5 bases outside the gene matches. This CDR3 comprises 15 residues. Germline CDR1 is SGHNT and CDR2 is YENEEA. CDR3 region: CASSLGGGRGNEQFF. The CDR3 DNA reads as TGTGCCAGCAGCTTAGGAGGCGGGAGGGGGAATGAGCAGTTCTTC. Filled out from reference TRBV11-3 and TRBJ2-1, the complete variable domain reads EAGVVQSPRYKIIEKKQPVAFWCNPISGHNTLYWYLQNLGQGPELLIRYENEEAVDDSQLPKDRFSAERLKGVDSTLKIQPAELGDSAVYLCASSLGGGRGNEQFFGPGTRLTVL.

The chain has TRBV5-1 and TRBJ2-7; D unclear. The length of the CDR3 is 15 residues. V was trimmed by 0 bases and J by 2 bases, leaving 12 bases between them. Germline V lookup: CDR1 SGHRS, CDR2 YFSETQ. The CDR3 DNA sequence: TGCGCCAGCAGCTTGGCCTCGGGTGCCCCCTACGAGCAGTACTTC. It encodes CASSLASGAPYEQYF.

The genes are TRBV10-2 and TRBJ1-6; D call uncertain. CDR1 and CDR2 (germline): WSHSY, SAAADI. The V and J ends lost 4 bases and 3 bases respectively, with 7 bases between them. CDR3 length: 14 amino acids. The CDR3 sequence is CASSAVSYNSPLHF. The CDR3 DNA is TGCGCCAGCAGTGCAGTAAGCTATAATTCACCCCTCCACTTT.

CDR3 residues: CASSRPTDTQYF. The CDR3 DNA reads as TGTGCCAGCAGCCGACCCACAGATACGCAGTATTTT. J is TRBJ2-3 and V is TRBV5-4; D remains unclear. This CDR3 has 12 amino acids. The V gene's germline CDR1 is SGHNT and CDR2 YYREEE (reference sequence). The V and J ends lost 4 bases and 2 bases respectively, with 5 bases between them.

The chain links TRBV5-1 to TRBJ1-3; D is ambiguous. Deletions cut 1 base from V and 0 bases from J, with 8 bases between. Germline CDR1 reads SGHRS; CDR2 reads YFSETQ. The CDR3 extends over 15 amino acids. The CDR3 bases are TGCGCCAGCAGCTTGCAAGGGAGCTCTGGAAACACCATATATTTT. Translation gives CASSLQGSSGNTIYF. Supplemented by reference TRBV5-1 and TRBJ1-3, the full variable domain reads KAGVTQTPRYLIKTRGQQVTLSCSPISGHRSVSWYQQTPGQGLQFLFEYFSETQRNKGNFPGRFSGRQFSNSRSEMNVSTLELGDSALYLCASSLQGSSGNTIYFGEGSWLTVV.

The chain employs TRBV3-1 (or the pseudogene TRBV3-2) and TRBJ2-1, with 8 bases aligning to TRBD1. The CDR3 covers 15 residues. Germline CDR1 LGHDT, CDR2 YNNKEL (reference sequence). Unmatched junction bases numbered 8, after V lost 6 bases and J lost 4 bases. The CDR3 coding sequence is TGTGCCAGCAGGTCAACAGGGGGTAAATACAATGAGCAGTTCTTC. Amino acids: CASRSTGGKYNEQFF.

The chain has TRBV5-6 and TRBJ1-1; D unresolved. V was clipped by 0 bases and J by 2 bases, with 8 bases between them. From germline, CDR1 is SGHDT and CDR2 YYEEEE. CDR3 length: 14 residues. CDR3 region: CASSLVRVNTEAFF. The CDR3 coding sequence is TGTGCCAGCAGCTTGGTACGGGTAAACACTGAAGCTTTCTTT.

The V call is TRBV3-1 (or the pseudogene TRBV3-2), the J call TRBJ1-1, with 9 bases that match TRBD1. The J segment lost 6 bases and the V segment lost 4 bases, leaving 6 bases of the junction unmatched. The CDR3 totals 14 residues. Germline V lookup: CDR1 LGHDT, CDR2 YNNKEL (reference sequence). The CDR3 DNA sequence: TGTGCCAGCAGCCCCGGGACAGGGTATTCTGAAGCTTTCTTT. Translation gives CASSPGTGYSEAFF.

The chain combines TRBV3-1 (or the pseudogene TRBV3-2) with TRBJ2-1; no firm D call. This CDR3 has 16 amino acids. CDR1 LGHDT and CDR2 YNNKEL come from the germline V gene (reference sequence). Trimming removed 0 bases from V and 3 bases from J, with 12 bases in between. The CDR3 protein is CASSQDSGYLYNEQFF. The CDR3 DNA is TGTGCCAGCAGCCAAGATTCCGGGTACCTCTACAATGAGCAGTTCTTC.

The chain recombines TRBV7-2 with TRBJ1-2, with a weak D call TRBD1 (6 bases). With 6 bases removed from V and 7 bases from J, the gap between germline ends came to 15 bases. Germline V lookup: CDR1 SGHTA, CDR2 FQGNSA. This CDR3 spans 13 amino acids. The CDR3, as DNA: TGTGCCAGCAGTTTCCCAGGGGTTCCTGGCTACACCTTC. Translation gives CASSFPGVPGYTF. The complete variable domain, with remaining parts taken from reference TRBV7-2 and TRBJ1-2, reads GAGVSQSPSNKVTEKGKDVELRCDPISGHTALYWYRQSLGQGLEFLIYFQGNSAPDKSGLPSDRFSAERTGGSVSTLTIQRTQQEDSAVYLCASSFPGVPGYTFGSGTRLTVV.

The chain links TRBV28 to TRBJ1-2, with TRBD1 matching 10 bases. The CDR3 length is 15 residues. The J segment lost 4 bases and the V segment lost 6 bases, leaving 8 bases of the junction unmatched. Germline V CDR1 and CDR2: MDHEN, SYDVKM. This CDR3 is CASSQGQGRVYGYTF. In DNA form, the CDR3 reads TGTGCCAGCAGCCAGGGACAGGGGCGGGTCTATGGCTACACCTTC.

The chain couples TRBV28 to TRBJ2-4; D tentatively reads TRBD1 or TRBD2 (7 bases each). The germline CDR1 and CDR2 sequences are MDHEN and SYDVKM. The CDR3 totals 14 residues. With 5 bases removed from V and 6 bases from J, the gap between germline ends came to 14 bases. The CDR3 DNA sequence: TGTGCCAGCAGTCGTACAGGGGAGGGAAACATTCAGTACTTC. Its protein product is CASSRTGEGNIQYF.

This chain joins TRBV7-7 and TRBJ2-7; TRBD1 might be the D (5 bases). The CDR3 runs to 13 residues. The V gene lost 1 base and the J gene lost 3 bases, with 7 bases spanning the gap. CDR1 is SSHAT and CDR2 is FNYEAQ in the germline V gene (reference sequence). The CDR3 loop is CASSLEGDYEQYF. In DNA form, the CDR3 reads TGTGCCAGCAGCTTAGAAGGGGACTACGAGCAGTACTTC.

The chain is built from TRBV11-3 and TRBJ2-3; TRBD1 matches 7 bases. V lost 5 bases to trimming and J lost 3 bases; unmatched junction nucleotides: 14. The V gene's germline CDR1 is SGHNT and CDR2 YENEEA. The CDR3 loop spans 17 amino acids. This CDR3 reads CASSPRADRVGTDTQYF. The CDR3 region has the DNA TGTGCCAGCAGCCCCCGGGCCGACAGGGTCGGGACAGATACGCAGTATTTT.

The CDR3 spells CASSYLTLLGYNEQFF. CDR3 sequence (DNA): TGTGCCAGCAGTTACCTCACTTTGTTGGGATACAATGAGCAGTTCTTC. The genes are TRBV6-5 and TRBJ2-1; D is unclear. This CDR3 region has 16 residues. In germline, CDR1 is MNHEY, CDR2 SVGAGI. Trimming shortened V by 2 bases and J by 4 bases, and 15 bases separated the two germline ends.

The J gene is TRBJ2-7, the V gene TRBV7-8; possibly TRBD1 or TRBD2 for D (5 bases each). The CDR3 is 14 residues long. The V gene's germline CDR1 is SGHVS and CDR2 FQNEAQ. V dropped 2 bases and J dropped 0 bases, with 8 bases sitting between them. CDR3 DNA: TGTGCCAGCAGCTTAATTGGGACCTCCTACGAGCAGTACTTC. Protein product: CASSLIGTSYEQYF. The full variable domain, in which reference TRBV7-8 and TRBJ2-7 provide the parts outside the CDR3, is GAGVSQSPRYKVAKRGQDVALRCDPISGHVSLFWYQQALGQGPEFLTYFQNEAQLDKSGLPSDRFFAERPEGSVSTLKIQRTQQEDSAVYLCASSLIGTSYEQYFGPGTRLTVT.

The V gene is TRBV10-1, the J gene TRBJ2-7; TRBD2 matches 7 bases. V gave up 5 bases and J gave up 2 bases; unmatched junction bases: 9. The CDR3 is 15 residues long. Germline values: CDR1 WNHNN, CDR2 SYGVQD (reference sequence). The CDR3 region has the DNA TGCGCCAGCAGTTACGAGCGGGGTGAGACCTACGAGCAGTACTTC. Its protein is CASSYERGETYEQYF.